This passage covers 31 T cell receptor beta chains from one sample sequenced in a study of vaccination effects on CD4 cells after COVID-19. The antigens for these receptors are not known. Antigen-specific CD4+ T cells were expanded (with viral peptide pools) by the ViraFEST assay ahead of sequencing. Culturing for about 10 days preceded CD4+ T cell isolation. Infection dated between March and December 2020, before the Alpha, Beta and Delta variants reached the United States. The data were produced by immunoSEQ multiplex PCR, yet TCRdb's version contains in-frame clones alone and is incomplete. The sample includes around 75,000 clones, 65% to 85% of them seen just once. This sample comprised CD4+ T cells from PBMCs cultured with HIV peptides, obtained before COVID-19 vaccination. Sample subset: HIV-1 Nef peptide pool negative control/reference culture. The receptors derive from a human donor who had a prior SARS-CoV-2 infection.

V is TRBV7-2 and J is TRBJ2-3; D is perhaps TRBD2 (6 bases). V dropped 1 base and J dropped 4 bases, with 18 bases sitting between them. CDR1 SGHTA and CDR2 FQGNSA come from the germline V gene. The CDR3 is 17 amino acids. Here the CDR3 DNA reads TGTGCCAGCAGCTTAGGGGGCCCCGGGGGAAGCGCAGATACGCAGTATTTT. Amino acid sequence: CASSLGGPGGSADTQYF.

The V call is TRBV20-1, the J call TRBJ2-7; D call uncertain. The CDR3 is 11 amino acids. The germline CDR1 and CDR2 sequences are DFQATT and SNEGSKA (reference sequence). Deletions cut 0 bases from V and 6 bases from J, with 6 bases between. CDR3 loop: CSARDLSEQYF. CDR3 bases: TGCAGTGCTAGAGATCTCAGCGAGCAGTACTTC.

The rearrangement joins TRBV18 to TRBJ1-2, with unresolved D. Trimming stripped 11 bases from V and 4 bases from J, with 20 bases between. This CDR3 contains 14 residues. Per germline, CDR1 KGHSH and CDR2 LQKENI. DNA for the CDR3: TGTGCCGCTCGGGGAGATCCTGTTGGCTATGGCTACACCTTC. Its translation is CAARGDPVGYGYTF.

This clone was detected only a few times. Other DNA sequences within the sample encode an identical CDR3. The rearrangement joins TRBV30 to TRBJ2-6, with D uncertain. Trimming took 4 bases from V and 0 from J, leaving 10 bases between them. Per the germline V gene, CDR1 is GTSNPN and CDR2 is SVGIG (reference sequence). CDR3 length equals 15 residues. The CDR3 loop is CAWKGRNSGANVLTF. CDR3 sequence (DNA): TGTGCCTGGAAAGGACGAAACTCTGGGGCCAACGTCCTGACTTTC. Full variable domain (outside the CDR3, taken from reference TRBV30 and TRBJ2-6): SQTIHQWPATLVQPVGSPLSLECTVEGTSNPNLYWYRQAAGRGLQLLFYSVGIGQISSEVPQNLSASRPQDRQFILSSKKLLLSDSGFYLCAWKGRNSGANVLTFGAGSRLTVL.

The rearrangement uses TRBV21-1 and TRBJ1-4; TRBD1 is the table's D call and was not checked against the DNA. TRBV21-1 is classified as a pseudogene. The CDR3 contains 15 residues. Here the CDR3 reads CASSKGTEKNEKLFF. The CDR3 region has the DNA TGTGCCAGCAGCAAAGGGACAGAGAAAAATGAAAAACTGTTTTTT.

This clone showed up just once. The V call is TRBV15, the J call TRBJ2-5, with 7 positions matching TRBD2. The length of the CDR3 is 16 residues. Germline values: CDR1 LNHNV, CDR2 YYDKDF (reference sequence). J gave up 2 bases and V 3 bases, and 9 bases lay outside the gene matches. CDR3 nucleotides: TGTGCCACCAGCAGGCCATCGGGGAGGGAACAAGAGACCCAGTACTTC. This translates into CATSRPSGREQETQYF.

This chain uses TRBV3-1 (or the pseudogene TRBV3-2) with TRBJ2-1, with 9 bases fitting TRBD1. Germline CDR1 reads LGHDT; CDR2 reads YNNKEL (reference sequence). The ends lost 4 bases at V and 2 bases at J; junction bases unmatched: 9. The CDR3 sequence is 17 residues long. The CDR3 loop reads CASSLRNRQGAYNEQFF. CDR3 DNA: TGTGCCAGCAGCCTAAGAAACCGACAGGGGGCCTACAATGAGCAGTTCTTC.

V and J are TRBV6-1 and TRBJ1-2, with 7 bases aligning to TRBD1. The length of the CDR3 is 13 residues. The V segment lost 3 bases and the J segment 4 bases; nucleotides outside the gene matches: 2. From germline, CDR1 is MNHNS and CDR2 SASEGT. CDR3 loop: CASSDRQGYGYTF. The CDR3 nucleotides are TGTGCCAGCAGTGATAGACAGGGCTATGGCTACACCTTC.

About this clone itself: Additional DNA sequences in this sample encode the identical CDR3. The rearrangement uses TRBV18 and TRBJ2-5; the D is unclear. The V end lost 2 bases, the J end lost 2 bases, and 6 bases lay between the germline ends. Germline V lookup: CDR1 KGHSH, CDR2 LQKENI. The CDR3 runs 13 residues. The chain's CDR3 is CASSPGYQETQYF. The CDR3 DNA is TGTGCCAGCTCACCAGGGTATCAAGAGACCCAGTACTTC.

V and J are TRBV5-8 and TRBJ1-2; D is unclear. V lost 2 bases and J lost 5, with 7 bases in between. The CDR3 runs 12 residues. Germline values: CDR1 SGHTS, CDR2 YDEGEE. The chain's CDR3 is CASSLAGYGYTF. The DNA of the CDR3 is TGTGCCAGCAGCTTAGCAGGTTATGGCTACACCTTC. Variable domain in full (rest from reference TRBV5-8 and TRBJ1-2): EAGVTQSPTHLIKTRGQQATLRCSPISGHTSVYWYQQALGLGLQFLLWYDEGEERNRGNFPPRFSGRQFPNYSSELNVNALELEDSALYLCASSLAGYGYTFGSGTRLTVV.

The J gene is TRBJ2-1, the V gene TRBV14, with TRBD2 matching over 14 bases. The CDR3 is 18 residues long. Per the germline V gene, CDR1 is SGHDN and CDR2 is FVKESK. The junction had 11 bases not matched to a gene; V was cut back by 4 bases and J by 6 bases. The CDR3 reads CASSPGLAGATRGNEQFF. The CDR3 coding sequence is TGTGCCAGCAGCCCGGGACTAGCGGGGGCCACAAGAGGCAATGAGCAGTTCTTC.

This clone is a singleton in its sample. The chain combines TRBV7-2 with TRBJ1-4, with a tentative D call TRBD1 (6 bases). This CDR3 contains 14 residues. V was shortened by 7 bases and J by 4 bases, with 13 bases between the two germline ends. Germline V gene data show CDR1 as SGHTA and CDR2 as FQGNSA. The CDR3: CASNTGFGNEKLFF. The CDR3 region has the DNA TGTGCCAGCAACACAGGGTTTGGTAATGAAAAACTGTTTTTT.

Details on this clone: At one boundary the junction diverges from the germline segment, which might be a read error. J is TRBJ2-5 and V is TRBV7-7; TRBD1 matches 7 bases. In germline, CDR1 is SSHAT, CDR2 FNYEAQ (reference sequence). The CDR3 contains 13 residues. The CDR3 here is CASRGTAEETQYF. CDR3 DNA: TGTGCTAGCAGGGGGACAGCGGAAGAGACCCAGTACTTC.

The rearrangement uses TRBV5-1 and TRBJ2-7; 10 bases are shared with TRBD2. CDR3 length: 16 residues. The trim removed 0 bases at V and 0 bases at J, leaving 3 bases unmatched. Germline CDR1 and CDR2: SGHRS and YFSETQ. CDR3 residues: CASSLGGLAASYEQYF. The CDR3 DNA sequence: TGCGCCAGCAGCTTGGGCGGACTAGCGGCCTCCTACGAGCAGTACTTC.

V is TRBV18 and J is TRBJ1-2; D may be TRBD1 (6 bases). CDR3 size: 14 residues. The V end lost 3 bases, the J end lost 4 bases, and 12 bases lay between the germline ends. Germline V lookup: CDR1 KGHSH, CDR2 LQKENI. Here the CDR3 DNA reads TGTGCCAGCTCACCCCCGGGACACATCTATGGCTACACCTTC. Residues: CASSPPGHIYGYTF. Combining the CDR3 with reference TRBV18 and TRBJ1-2 gives the whole variable domain NAGVMQNPRHLVRRRGQEARLRCSPMKGHSHVYWYRQLPEEGLKFMVYLQKENIIDESGMPKERFSAEFPKEGPSILRIQQVVRGDSAAYFCASSPPGHIYGYTFGSGTRLTVV.

This chain links TRBV27 with TRBJ2-1; TRBD2 is a possible D gene (6 bases). Germline V lookup: CDR1 MNHEY, CDR2 SMNVEV (reference sequence). The V gene lost 5 bases and the J gene lost 5 bases, with 13 bases spanning the gap. The CDR3 loop spans 14 amino acids. The CDR3 is CASSRDWFDNEQFF. For the CDR3, the DNA is TGTGCCAGCAGTCGGGACTGGTTTGACAATGAGCAGTTCTTC.

The V gene is TRBV3-1 (or the pseudogene TRBV3-2), the J gene TRBJ1-1; D remains ambiguous. Deletions cut 1 base from V and 7 bases from J, with 10 bases between. Germline CDR1 and CDR2: LGHDT and YNNKEL (reference sequence). The CDR3 extends over 13 amino acids. CDR3 bases: TGTGCCAGCAGCCAAGCTCCGTACGGTGAAGCTTTCTTT. Amino acids: CASSQAPYGEAFF.

A few counts support this clone. The V gene is TRBV30, the J gene TRBJ1-2; weak D call: TRBD1 (5 bases). Trimming pared 5 bases from V and 4 bases from J, leaving 11 bases between. The CDR3 has 12 residues. The germline V gene encodes CDR1 GTSNPN and CDR2 SVGIG (reference sequence). The CDR3, as DNA: TGTGCCTGGGGCAGGGTTCTCTATGGCTACACCTTC. It codes for CAWGRVLYGYTF.

This rearrangement joins TRBV9 to TRBJ2-5; D may be TRBD2 (5 bases). Germline V gene data show CDR1 as SGDLS and CDR2 as YYNGEE. The CDR3 extends over 13 amino acids. V dropped 0 bases and J dropped 5 bases, with 8 bases sitting between them. The DNA for the CDR3 is TGTGCCAGCAGCGTAGGGGAGACGGAGACCCAGTACTTC. Translation gives CASSVGETETQYF.

The chain uses TRBV6-2 or TRBV6-3 and TRBJ1-4; TRBD1 matches at 7 bases. CDR3 length: 14 residues. V shed 4 bases, J shed 8 bases, and the junction held 7 bases outside the gene matches. Germline V gene sequence: CDR1 MNHEY, CDR2 SVGEGT. CDR3 loop: CASSSGQRWEKLFF. CDR3 DNA sequence: TGTGCCAGCAGTTCGGGACAGCGGTGGGAAAAACTGTTTTTT.

This clone was picked up one time. The chain uses TRBV5-1 and TRBJ2-3, with 10 bases fitting TRBD2. CDR3 length: 17 amino acids. With V trimmed by 3 bases and J by 1 base, 8 bases remained unmatched. Germline CDR1 SGHRS, CDR2 YFSETQ. CDR3: CASSWALLAGRTDTQYF. In DNA form, the CDR3 reads TGCGCCAGCAGCTGGGCCTTACTAGCGGGGCGCACAGATACGCAGTATTTT.

This clone was observed a handful of times. The V call is TRBV30, the J call TRBJ1-5, with a possible D match to TRBD1 (6 bases). The CDR3 loop spans 14 amino acids. Germline CDR1 is GTSNPN and CDR2 is SVGIG (reference sequence). Trimming stripped 0 bases from V and 7 bases from J, with 13 bases between. The DNA of the CDR3 is TGTGCCTGGAGTGTAGGGGGTTACAGGCAGCCCCAGCATTTT. It yields the protein CAWSVGGYRQPQHF.

The CDR3 DNA follows: TGCGCCAGCAGCCAAGCTCTCGCTAGCGTCTCCTACGAGCAGTACTTC. Translation gives CASSQALASVSYEQYF. The V call is TRBV4-1, the J call TRBJ2-7, with D possibly being TRBD2 (6 bases). Trimming stripped 1 base from V and 0 bases from J, with 13 bases between. The CDR3 consists of 16 residues. CDR1 and CDR2 from the germline V gene are MGHRA and YSYEKL.

This clone was recorded a few times. CDR3 amino acids: CASSISRGIGYGYTF. The CDR3 nucleotides read TGCGCCAGCAGCATAAGCAGGGGGATCGGGTATGGCTACACCTTC. The chain joins TRBV5-1 to TRBJ1-2; TRBD1 matches at 7 bases. Looked up from germline, CDR1 is SGHRS and CDR2 is YFSETQ. Trimming cost V 4 bases and J 5 bases; bases outside gene matches: 11. The length of the CDR3 is 15 residues. The complete variable domain, with remaining parts taken from reference TRBV5-1 and TRBJ1-2, reads KAGVTQTPRYLIKTRGQQVTLSCSPISGHRSVSWYQQTPGQGLQFLFEYFSETQRNKGNFPGRFSGRQFSNSRSEMNVSTLELGDSALYLCASSISRGIGYGYTFGSGTRLTVV.

V gene TRBV6-6 combines with J gene TRBJ1-5; D gene uncertain. CDR1 MNHNY and CDR2 SVGAGI come from the germline V gene (reference sequence). V was cut by 5 bases and J by 4 bases, with 12 bases left in between. This CDR3 has 14 amino acids. As DNA, the CDR3 is TGTGCCAGCAGTCCCGGAAAACTAAATCAGCCCCAGCATTTT. Its translation is CASSPGKLNQPQHF.

The chain combines TRBV11-3 with TRBJ2-1; maybe TRBD1 (6 bases). The CDR3 is made up of 16 amino acids. Germline-derived CDR1 and CDR2 are SGHNT and YENEEA. The V end was cut by 1 base, the J end by 4 bases, with 14 bases between. The CDR3 bases are TGTGCCAGCAGCTTAGGGAATGAGGGGGTATACAATGAGCAGTTCTTC. It codes for CASSLGNEGVYNEQFF.

The chain couples TRBV6-5 to TRBJ1-4; D is possibly TRBD1 (6 bases). V lost 4 bases to trimming and J lost 8 bases, with 17 bases between them. The CDR3 consists of 15 residues. From germline, CDR1 is MNHEY and CDR2 SVGAGI. CDR3 sequence reads: CASSLGGQFGEKLFF. DNA for the CDR3: TGTGCCAGCAGTTTAGGTGGACAGTTCGGGGAAAAACTGTTTTTT.

The chain couples TRBV6-4 to TRBJ2-1; 12 positions match TRBD2. The CDR3 spans 15 residues. Germline CDR1 MRHNA, CDR2 SNTAGT. J gave up 6 bases and V 6 bases, and 6 bases lay outside the gene matches. The chain's CDR3 is CASSRGTSGFNEQFF. CDR3 in DNA: TGTGCCAGCAGCCGAGGGACTAGCGGGTTCAATGAGCAGTTCTTC.

This rearrangement joins TRBV27 to TRBJ2-3, with 7 bases lining up with TRBD1. The junction had 0 bases not matched to a gene; V was cut back by 3 bases and J by 0 bases. The CDR3 covers 14 residues. Germline loops: CDR1 MNHEY, CDR2 SMNVEV (reference sequence). CDR3: CASSFRGSTDTQYF. The CDR3 DNA reads TGTGCCAGCAGTTTCAGGGGGAGCACAGATACGCAGTATTTT.

V is TRBV19 and J is TRBJ1-1, with D unresolved. The ends were cut back, 5 bases at V and 0 bases at J, with 4 bases in the middle. The CDR3 sequence is 12 residues long. Germline V CDR1 and CDR2: LNHDA, SQIVND (reference sequence). The CDR3 coding sequence is TGTGCCAGTAGTTCGGTGAACACTGAAGCTTTCTTT. This codes for CASSSVNTEAFF.

This clone was seen a handful of times. The chain carries TRBV7-2 and TRBJ2-1; 11 nucleotides align to TRBD2. Germline loops: CDR1 SGHTA, CDR2 FQGNSA. Germline trimming cut 9 bases from V and 7 bases from J; bases unmatched to any gene: 8. The CDR3 loop spans 14 amino acids. The CDR3 coding sequence is TGTGCCAGTTCTTATAGCGGGAGGGTTAATGAGCAGTTCTTC. Protein: CASSYSGRVNEQFF. Variable domain in full (rest from reference TRBV7-2 and TRBJ2-1): GAGVSQSPSNKVTEKGKDVELRCDPISGHTALYWYRQSLGQGLEFLIYFQGNSAPDKSGLPSDRFSAERTGGSVSTLTIQRTQQEDSAVYLCASSYSGRVNEQFFGPGTRLTVL.